These 11 T cell receptor beta chains were all obtained from the same sample, sequenced in a study of blood T cell repertoires in COVID-19. TCRdb's table, derived via immunoSEQ multiplex PCR, lists solely in-frame clones and lacks some. The repertoire includes 200,000 to 250,000 clones, approximately 89% of them detected once, and 1.6% sits in the top ten. The sequencing input was peripheral blood. Every receptor here comes from a woman aged 60-75 years who had recovered from COVID-19.

The V and J genes are TRBV7-9 and TRBJ1-5; TRBD1 agrees at 9 bases. CDR3 length: 19 residues. V was clipped by 1 base and J by 4 bases; unmatched bases: 14. Germline CDR1 reads SEHNR; CDR2 reads FQNEAQ (reference sequence). The CDR3 sequence: CASSLGLRGQGLLNQPQHF. The CDR3 nucleotides read TGTGCCAGCAGCTTAGGCTTGAGGGGACAGGGCCTTCTTAATCAGCCCCAGCATTTT.

This rearrangement joins TRBV9 to TRBJ1-6; D may be TRBD1 (6 bases). Trimming took 0 bases from V and 4 from J, leaving 14 bases between them. In germline, CDR1 is SGDLS, CDR2 YYNGEE. The CDR3 has 17 residues. DNA of the CDR3: TGTGCCAGCAGCGTAGGGCAGGGGCGAACGTATAATTCACCCCTCCACTTT. Amino acids: CASSVGQGRTYNSPLHF. The full variable domain, in which reference TRBV9 and TRBJ1-6 provide the parts outside the CDR3, is DSGVTQTPKHLITATGQRVTLRCSPRSGDLSVYWYQQSLDQGLQFLIQYYNGEERAKGNILERFSAQQFPDLHSELNLSSLELGDSALYFCASSVGQGRTYNSPLHFGNGTRLTVT.

The chain couples TRBV7-2 to TRBJ1-2; 7 nucleotides agree with TRBD1. The CDR3 has 13 amino acids. The J segment lost 8 bases and the V segment lost 1 base, leaving 4 bases of the junction unmatched. Germline V lookup: CDR1 SGHTA, CDR2 FQGNSA. The CDR3 protein is CASSLVGDSGYTF. Written as DNA, the CDR3 is TGTGCCAGCAGCTTAGTCGGGGACAGCGGCTACACCTTC.

The rearrangement uses TRBV14 and TRBJ1-1, with a weak D call TRBD1 (6 bases). The V end was cut by 4 bases, the J end by 3 bases, with 12 bases between. Germline values: CDR1 SGHDN, CDR2 FVKESK. The CDR3 loop spans 14 amino acids. The CDR3 DNA follows: TGTGCCAGCAGCCGCGGAAGGGGGTACACTGAAGCTTTCTTT. Protein: CASSRGRGYTEAFF.

The chain recombines TRBV7-9 with TRBJ2-5, with unresolved D. Between the trimmed V and J ends, which lost 0 bases and 2 bases, there was a span of 4 bases. The CDR3 consists of 13 residues. Germline assignment: CDR1 SEHNR and CDR2 FQNEAQ (reference sequence). DNA of the CDR3: TGTGCCAGCAGCTTAGCAGCGCAAGAGACCCAGTACTTC. Protein product: CASSLAAQETQYF.

This sequence joins TRBV7-6 and TRBJ2-5, with 9 bases that match TRBD2. V lost 2 bases and J lost 5; bases outside the gene matches: 9. CDR1 and CDR2 (germline): SGHVS, FNYEAQ. This CDR3 spans 16 amino acids. The CDR3, as DNA: TGTGCCAGCAGCTTACTAGCGGGGCCCCCGGGGGAGACCCAGTACTTC. Translated, it gives CASSLLAGPPGETQYF.

The rearrangement uses TRBV29-1 and TRBJ2-1, with D possibly matching TRBD1 (5 bases). Trimming stripped 4 bases from V and 3 bases from J, with 10 bases between. The CDR3 totals 13 residues. Germline V gene lookup returns CDR1 SQVTM and CDR2 ANQGSEA. CDR3 protein: CSVVGRDYNEQFF. The CDR3 DNA sequence: TGCAGCGTTGTGGGCAGGGACTACAATGAGCAGTTCTTC.

The chain uses TRBV9 and TRBJ2-3, with 7 bases aligning to TRBD1. CDR3 size: 16 residues. The germline V gene has CDR1 SGDLS and CDR2 YYNGEE. J gave up 0 bases and V 4 bases, and 8 bases lay outside the gene matches. In DNA form, the CDR3 reads TGTGCCAGCAGCACCCCGGGACAGACTAGCACAGATACGCAGTATTTT. Translation: CASSTPGQTSTDTQYF.

The chain employs TRBV2 and TRBJ1-6, with D perhaps TRBD1 (6 bases). The CDR3 runs to 18 residues. From germline, CDR1 is SNHLY and CDR2 FYNNEI. V shed 2 bases and J shed 7 bases, with 21 bases lying between them. The CDR3 is CASSELSGSGTRNSPLHF. CDR3 in DNA: TGTGCCAGCAGTGAATTATCCGGGAGCGGGACAAGAAATTCACCCCTCCACTTT.

This sequence joins TRBV13 and TRBJ2-3; D call uncertain. Trimming took 3 bases from V and 3 from J, leaving 10 bases between them. The CDR3 spans 14 residues. Germline V CDR1 and CDR2: PRHDT, FYEKMQ (reference sequence). CDR3 in DNA: TGTGCCAGCAGCTTTCGGAGATTGACAGATACGCAGTATTTT. Its protein product is CASSFRRLTDTQYF.

The J gene is TRBJ2-5, the V gene TRBV4-2; TRBD1 is a possible D gene (6 bases). V shed 4 bases and J shed 5 bases, with 11 bases lying between them. Germline values: CDR1 LGHNA, CDR2 YNFKEQ. The CDR3 is made up of 13 amino acids. The CDR3 reads CASSRGQWETQYF. For the CDR3, the DNA is TGTGCCAGCAGCCGGGGGCAGTGGGAGACCCAGTACTTC.